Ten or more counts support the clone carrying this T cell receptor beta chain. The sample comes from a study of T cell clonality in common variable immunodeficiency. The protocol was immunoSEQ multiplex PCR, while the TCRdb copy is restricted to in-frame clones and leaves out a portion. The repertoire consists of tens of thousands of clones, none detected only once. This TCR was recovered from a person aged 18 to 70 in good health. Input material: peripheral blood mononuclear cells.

CDR3: CSARDTGWDGGYTF. CDR3 bases read: TGCAGTGCTAGAGACACAGGGTGGGACGGTGGC. J is TRBJ1-2 and V is TRBV20-1, with D maybe TRBD1 (6 bases). From the germline J gene comes the end of the CDR3, since the read stops 3 residues before it. The CDR3 consists of 14 residues. The V gene's germline CDR1 is DFQATT and CDR2 SNEGSKA (reference sequence). V was shortened by 0 bases and J by 7 bases, with 15 bases between the two germline ends.